These 14 T cell receptor beta chains were sequenced from one sample in a study of T-cell reconstitution after alpha-beta-depleted transplantation in children. A TCRbeta library incorporating unique molecular identifiers was prepared. A single record per CDR3 protein comes from TCRdb applying MiXCR to the PCR reads. The sample has hundreds of thousands of distinct CDR3 sequences; roughly 8.2% are singletons. Here the sequenced sample was PBMCs, mostly from graft donor cells, taken 180 days after TCRalphabeta/CD19-depleted stem cell transplant. The receptor source for this set is a male patient younger than 18 who had a stem cell transplant for acute lymphoblastic leukemia, so the T cells may come from the graft donor.

This clonotype was picked up many times. The chain employs TRBV20-1 and TRBJ2-3; 9 bases are a match to TRBD2. CDR1 is DFQATT, CDR2 SNEGSKA, per germline (reference sequence). This CDR3 is built from 12 residues. After removal of 2 bases from V and 9 bases from J, the junction contained 3 bases not matched to a gene. CDR3 DNA: TGCAGTGCTAGACTTAGCGGGAGAACGCAGTATTTT. It specifies CSARLSGRTQYF.

This chain joins TRBV19 and TRBJ2-6, with 8 bases identical to TRBD1. CDR1 and CDR2 (germline): LNHDA, SQIVND (reference sequence). The CDR3 has 15 amino acids. The trim removed 6 bases at V and 2 bases at J, leaving 3 bases unmatched. CDR3 amino acids: CASRAGGAGANVLTF. The DNA for the CDR3 is TGTGCCAGTAGGGCAGGGGGCGCTGGGGCCAACGTCCTGACTTTC.

This clonotype was seen repeatedly, ten times or more. The V gene is TRBV7-6, the J gene TRBJ2-2; D is unresolved. Germline V gives CDR1 SGHVS, CDR2 FNYEAQ. This CDR3 is 18 amino acids long. The V end lost 4 bases, the J end lost 3 bases, and 21 bases lay between the germline ends. DNA for the CDR3: TGTGCCAGCAGCTCCCTGGGCAGCATCCACCTCTACACCGGGGAGCTGTTTTTT. This sequence encodes CASSSLGSIHLYTGELFF.

This clonotype was detected a few times. The chain couples TRBV19 to TRBJ2-6, with 7 bases lining up with TRBD1. With V trimmed by 3 bases and J by 0 bases, 8 bases remained unmatched. Germline V gives CDR1 LNHDA, CDR2 SQIVND (reference sequence). This CDR3 has 18 amino acids. CDR3 region: CASSMQGQFLSGANVLTF. The CDR3 DNA is TGTGCCAGTAGTATGCAGGGACAGTTCCTCTCTGGGGCCAACGTCCTGACTTTC.

This clonotype showed up many times. The rearrangement joins TRBV6-2 or TRBV6-3 to TRBJ2-5; the D gene could be TRBD1 or TRBD2 (5 bases each). Trimming cost V 3 bases and J 1 base, with 9 bases left between them. Germline assignment: CDR1 MNHEY and CDR2 SVGEGT. The CDR3 sequence is 14 residues long. In DNA form, the CDR3 reads TGTGCCAGCAGTTATGATGGGACCCAAGAGACCCAGTACTTC. Encoded protein: CASSYDGTQETQYF.

The table lists this clonotype with many counts. V gene TRBV2 combines with J gene TRBJ2-1; 13 bases fit TRBD2. Losses at the gene ends were 6 bases for V and 4 bases for J; bases not matched to a gene: 9. CDR3 length: 17 amino acids. The germline V gene has CDR1 SNHLY and CDR2 FYNNEI. Here the CDR3 DNA reads TGTGCCAGCAGATTCACCGCGACTAGCGGGGGGTACAATGAGCAGTTCTTC. Residues: CASRFTATSGGYNEQFF.

This clonotype was recorded a few times. The rearrangement uses TRBV23-1 and TRBJ2-7, with 7 bases aligning to TRBD1. TRBV23-1 is identified as an open reading frame with a role that is uncertain. This CDR3 is built from 16 residues. V shed 3 bases, J shed 4 bases, and the junction held 12 bases outside the gene matches. CDR3 sequence reads: CASSQAHRQGPYEQYF. The CDR3 bases are TGCGCCAGCAGTCAGGCCCACCGACAGGGCCCGTACGAGCAGTACTTC.

The sample holds many counts of this clonotype. The chain employs TRBV12-3 or TRBV12-4 and TRBJ1-2, with D unresolved. This CDR3 spans 13 amino acids. Trimming pared 3 bases from V and 4 bases from J, leaving 9 bases between. CDR3 loop: CASSFRPPYGYTF. Here the CDR3 DNA reads TGTGCCAGCAGTTTCCGTCCGCCCTATGGCTACACCTTC.

This clonotype was found many times. The gene calls are TRBV12-3 or TRBV12-4 and TRBJ1-1, with a tentative D call TRBD1 (5 bases). V gave up 6 bases and J gave up 9 bases, with 11 bases separating them. CDR3 size: 11 residues. This CDR3 reads CASSWGSQAFF. CDR3 DNA sequence: TGTGCCAGCAGCTGGGGGTCGCAAGCTTTCTTT.

This clonotype was recorded many times. The V gene is TRBV6-2 or TRBV6-3, the J gene TRBJ2-5, with 8 bases lining up with TRBD1. After removal of 10 bases from V and 1 base from J, the junction contained 2 bases not matched to a gene. CDR3 length equals 12 residues. Germline assignment: CDR1 MNHEY and CDR2 SVGEGT. Written as DNA, the CDR3 is TGTGCCACTACAGGGGGCCAAGAGACCCAGTACTTC. This gives the protein CATTGGQETQYF.

This clonotype was detected many times. The chain carries TRBV29-1 and TRBJ2-7; 8 bases fit TRBD1. The CDR3 extends over 11 amino acids. Per the germline V gene, CDR1 is SQVTM and CDR2 is ANQGSEA. The ends lost 7 bases at V and 5 bases at J; junction bases unmatched: 4. CDR3 sequence: CSGRTGHEQYF. DNA of the CDR3: TGCAGCGGTAGGACAGGGCACGAGCAGTACTTC.

On this clonotype: This may arise from a read error, as a much more abundant clone is one base away. The V call is TRBV2, the J call TRBJ2-2; D is uncertain. The length of the CDR3 is 14 residues. Looked up from germline, CDR1 is SNHLY and CDR2 is FYNNEI. The V end was cut by 7 bases, the J end by 7 bases, with 16 bases between. CDR3 DNA sequence: TGTGCCAGCATGTCGGGTCACACGGACGGGGAGCTGTTTTTT. Translated: CASMSGHTDGELFF.

There are many counts of this clonotype. This sequence joins TRBV19 and TRBJ1-5, with TRBD1 matching over 8 bases. Germline CDR1 reads LNHDA; CDR2 reads SQIVND (reference sequence). Losses at the gene ends were 6 bases for V and 2 bases for J; bases not matched to a gene: 0. The CDR3 consists of 13 residues. The CDR3 is CASRDRGNQPQHF. CDR3 coding DNA: TGTGCCAGTAGGGACAGGGGCAATCAGCCCCAGCATTTT. The full variable domain, rest sourced from reference TRBV19 and TRBJ1-5, is DGGITQSPKYLFRKEGQNVTLSCEQNLNHDAMYWYRQDPGQGLRLIYYSQIVNDFQKGDIAEGYSVSREKKESFPLTVTSAQKNPTAFYLCASRDRGNQPQHFGDGTRLSIL.

In this sample, this clonotype turned up many times. The chain carries TRBV7-2 and TRBJ2-3; D call uncertain. CDR3 size: 11 residues. The germline CDR1 and CDR2 sequences are SGHTA and FQGNSA. Deletions cut 1 base from V and 8 bases from J, with 4 bases between. The CDR3 sequence: CASSLEVTQYF. The DNA of the CDR3 is TGTGCCAGCAGCTTAGAGGTTACGCAGTATTTT.